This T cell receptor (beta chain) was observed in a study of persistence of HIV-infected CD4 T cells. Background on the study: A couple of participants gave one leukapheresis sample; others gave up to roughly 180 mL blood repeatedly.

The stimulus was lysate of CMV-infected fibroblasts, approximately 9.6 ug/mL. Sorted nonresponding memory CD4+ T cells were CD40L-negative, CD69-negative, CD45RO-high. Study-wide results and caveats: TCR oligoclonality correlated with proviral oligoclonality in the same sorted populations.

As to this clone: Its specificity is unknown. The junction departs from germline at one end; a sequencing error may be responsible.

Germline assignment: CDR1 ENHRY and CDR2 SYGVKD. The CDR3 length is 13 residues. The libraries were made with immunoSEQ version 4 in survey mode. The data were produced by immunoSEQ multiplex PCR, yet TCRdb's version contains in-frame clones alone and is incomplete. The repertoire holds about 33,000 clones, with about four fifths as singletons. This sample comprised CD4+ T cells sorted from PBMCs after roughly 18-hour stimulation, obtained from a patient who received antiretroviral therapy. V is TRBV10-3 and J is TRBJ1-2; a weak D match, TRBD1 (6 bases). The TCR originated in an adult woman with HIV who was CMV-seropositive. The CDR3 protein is CAISVGQFAPARF. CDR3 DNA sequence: TGTGCCATCAGTGTAGGACAGTTTGCCCCAGCCCGGTTC.